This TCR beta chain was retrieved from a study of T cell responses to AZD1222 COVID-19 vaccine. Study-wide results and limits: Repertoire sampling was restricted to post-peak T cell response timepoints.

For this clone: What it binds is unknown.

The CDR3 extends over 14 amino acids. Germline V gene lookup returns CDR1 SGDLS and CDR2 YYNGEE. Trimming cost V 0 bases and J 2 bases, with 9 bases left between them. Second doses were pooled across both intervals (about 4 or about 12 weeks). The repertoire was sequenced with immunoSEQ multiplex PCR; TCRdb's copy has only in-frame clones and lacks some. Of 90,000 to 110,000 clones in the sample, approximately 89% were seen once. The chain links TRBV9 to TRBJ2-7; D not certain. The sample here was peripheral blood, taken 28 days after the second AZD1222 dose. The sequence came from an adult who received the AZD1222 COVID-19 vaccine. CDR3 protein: CASSVASEAYEQYF. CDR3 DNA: TGTGCCAGCAGCGTAGCGAGCGAAGCCTACGAGCAGTACTTC.